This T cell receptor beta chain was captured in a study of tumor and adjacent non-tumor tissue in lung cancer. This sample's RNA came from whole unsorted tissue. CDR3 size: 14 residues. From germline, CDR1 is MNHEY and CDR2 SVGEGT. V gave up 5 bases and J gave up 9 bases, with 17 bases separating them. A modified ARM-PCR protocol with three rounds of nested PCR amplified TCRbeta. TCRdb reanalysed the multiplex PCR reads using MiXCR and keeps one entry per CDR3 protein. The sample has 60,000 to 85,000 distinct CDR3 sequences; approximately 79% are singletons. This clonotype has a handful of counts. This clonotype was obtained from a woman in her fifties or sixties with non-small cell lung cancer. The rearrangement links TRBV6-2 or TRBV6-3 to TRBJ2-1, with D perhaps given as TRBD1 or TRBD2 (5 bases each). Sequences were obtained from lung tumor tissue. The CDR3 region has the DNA TGTGCCAGCAGTCCCCGGGACCGACATAGTGAGCAGTTCTTC. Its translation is CASSPRDRHSEQFF.